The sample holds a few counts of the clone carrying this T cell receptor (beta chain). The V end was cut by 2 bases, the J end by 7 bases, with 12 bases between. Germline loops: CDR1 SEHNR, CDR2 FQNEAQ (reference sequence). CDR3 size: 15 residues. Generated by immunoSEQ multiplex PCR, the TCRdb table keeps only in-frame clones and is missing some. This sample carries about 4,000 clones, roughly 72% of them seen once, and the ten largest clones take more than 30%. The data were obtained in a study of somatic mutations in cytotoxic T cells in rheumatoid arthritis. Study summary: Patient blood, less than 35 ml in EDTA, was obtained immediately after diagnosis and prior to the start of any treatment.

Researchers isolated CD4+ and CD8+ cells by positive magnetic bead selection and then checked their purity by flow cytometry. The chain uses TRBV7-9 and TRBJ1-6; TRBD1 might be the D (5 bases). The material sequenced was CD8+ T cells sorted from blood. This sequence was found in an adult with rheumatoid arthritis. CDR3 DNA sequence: TGTGCCAGCAGCTTAACTCAGGGTGGCAATTCACCCCTCCACTTT. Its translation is CASSLTQGGNSPLHF.